This TCR beta chain was found in a study of blood T cells in healthy people across ages. Findings and limits, study-wide: In long-lived donors, naive CD4+ cell counts and diversity exceeded those of aged donors.

Researchers collected 7.5 to 10 milliliters of peripheral blood from every single donor. PBMCs numbering at least 7 million were isolated per sample. Alongside a J-beta primer mix, a sample-barcoded 5' primer served in a second PCR lasting roughly 6 to 12 cycles. One entry per CDR3 protein, called by TCRdb with MiXCR from the 5' RACE reads. The sample contains approximately 1,000,000 distinct CDR3 sequences, more than 40% of which appear only once. Concerning this clonotype itself: Its antigen remains unknown.

Germline V gene data show CDR1 as MNHNY and CDR2 as SVGAGI (reference sequence). V shed 8 bases and J shed 2 bases, with 7 bases lying between them. There are 11 residues in the CDR3. V usage is TRBV6-6 and J usage is TRBJ2-7, with D hard to call. The TCR comes from a woman aged 55-70 years in good health. What was sequenced was blood. The CDR3 is CASGRTYEQYF. CDR3 DNA: TGTGCCAGCGGTCGAACCTACGAGCAGTACTTC.